Presented here are 10 T cell receptor beta chains from one specimen sequenced in a study of human T cells and chemical hapten exposure. The time point: patch test 2, 6 weeks after DPC sensitization. Indicated treatment: therapeutic diphenylcyclopropenone sensitization with weekly scalp DPC. TCRdb reprocessed the RACE reads via MiXCR and lists one record per CDR3 protein. The sample lists under 450,000 distinct CDR3 sequences; roughly 6.3% were seen once. The material sequenced was whole blood, taken in connection with sensitization to the hapten diphenylcyclopropenone (DPC). The source of these receptors is a woman aged 18-35 years with alopecia areata. Some clones in this sample may be carry-over from other donors' samples.

This clonotype came up a few times. The chain uses TRBV6-2 or TRBV6-3 and TRBJ1-1, with 9 bases fitting TRBD1. This CDR3 has 16 residues. The germline V gene has CDR1 MNHEY and CDR2 SVGEGT. Trimming took 2 bases from V and 4 from J; bases not matched to a gene: 8. The CDR3 loop reads CASSYLWGQGATEAFF. The CDR3 DNA follows: TGTGCCAGCAGTTACCTCTGGGGACAGGGAGCCACTGAAGCTTTCTTT.

This clonotype occurred a few times. The chain combines TRBV12-3 or TRBV12-4 with TRBJ1-5, with D possibly matching TRBD1 (6 bases). The CDR3 covers 14 residues. V lost 8 bases, J lost 9 bases, and 20 bases lay in between. The CDR3 is CASQATGNPRPQHF. DNA for the CDR3: TGTGCCAGCCAGGCAACAGGGAACCCGAGGCCCCAGCATTTT.

This clonotype has just a few counts. Written as DNA, the CDR3 is TGTGCCAGCAGCACCGGACACCTGTCCTACGAGCAGTACTTC. Translation: CASSTGHLSYEQYF. The rearrangement uses TRBV13 and TRBJ2-7, with D tentatively TRBD1 (5 bases). V was cut by 5 bases and J by 1 base, with 12 bases left in between. The CDR3 contains 14 residues. The germline V gene has CDR1 PRHDT and CDR2 FYEKMQ (reference sequence).

This clonotype was observed a handful of times. The J gene is TRBJ1-2, the V gene TRBV24-1; D remains unclear. Between the trimmed V and J ends, which lost 3 bases and 2 bases, there was a span of 12 bases. Germline assignment: CDR1 KGHDR and CDR2 SFDVKD. The CDR3 runs 15 residues. The CDR3 DNA reads TGTGCCACCAGTGATCCGCGGGTCTCAAACTATGGCTACACCTTC. It translates to CATSDPRVSNYGYTF.

The chain employs TRBV6-4 and TRBJ2-1; D uncertain. V was clipped by 3 bases and J by 7 bases, with 10 bases between them. Germline lookup yields CDR1 MRHNA and CDR2 SNTAGT. This CDR3 has 13 amino acids. CDR3 bases: TGTGCCAGCAGTGAAAGGGTTGAAAATGAGCAGTTCTTC. Protein sequence: CASSERVENEQFF.

The genes are TRBV7-2 and TRBJ2-7, with D possibly matching TRBD2 (6 bases). The CDR3 spans 13 residues. Trimming took 5 bases from V and 3 from J, leaving 11 bases between them. Germline V gene sequence: CDR1 SGHTA, CDR2 FQGNSA. This CDR3 reads CASSPGLLYEQYF. In DNA, the CDR3 is TGTGCCAGCAGCCCGGGACTCCTCTACGAGCAGTACTTC.

This clonotype was counted ten times or more. The chain recombines TRBV6-2 or TRBV6-3 with TRBJ1-4; perhaps TRBD1 as D (6 bases). Trimming stripped 0 bases from V and 4 bases from J, with 12 bases between. Germline values: CDR1 MNHEY, CDR2 SVGEGT. The CDR3 spans 16 residues. The CDR3 reads CASSYSETGDNEKLFF. The CDR3 nucleotides are TGTGCCAGCAGTTACTCGGAGACAGGTGATAATGAAAAACTGTTTTTT.

The chain has TRBV4-1 and TRBJ2-3; D not certain. V was pared by 1 base and J by 0 bases, with 8 bases between. Germline V gene lookup returns CDR1 MGHRA and CDR2 YSYEKL. CDR3 size: 15 residues. The CDR3 DNA reads as TGCGCCAGCAGCCAAGGAGGTGCTAGCACAGATACGCAGTATTTT. Amino acid sequence: CASSQGGASTDTQYF.

This clonotype was picked up a small number of times. The chain uses TRBV18 and TRBJ1-1; D remains unclear. Trimming pared 1 base from V and 2 bases from J, leaving 8 bases between. This CDR3 spans 14 amino acids. Germline V CDR1 and CDR2: KGHSH, LQKENI. Written as DNA, the CDR3 is TGTGCCAGCTCACCACAACGGGCCAACACTGAAGCTTTCTTT. It specifies CASSPQRANTEAFF.

This clonotype occurred many times. This chain joins TRBV3-1 and TRBJ1-5; D gene uncertain. Germline lookup yields CDR1 LGHDT and CDR2 YNNKEL (reference sequence). The ends were cut back, 6 bases at V and 5 bases at J, with 8 bases in the middle. The CDR3 loop spans 12 amino acids. CDR3 amino acids: CASSQWDQPQHF. CDR3 coding DNA: TGTGCCAGCAGTCAATGGGATCAGCCCCAGCATTTT.